Detailed here is one T cell receptor (beta chain). These data are taken from a study of CD4 and CD8 cells across lung adenocarcinoma regions. TCRdb redid the calling of the PCR reads with MiXCR, one entry per CDR3 protein. The data hold 10,000 or so distinct CDR3 sequences, with roughly 52% observed a single time. Localized lung adenocarcinoma, a non-small cell lung cancer, affected the donors. The CDR3 totals 17 residues. Germline lookup yields CDR1 MNHEY and CDR2 SMNVEV (reference sequence). Unmatched junction bases numbered 15, after V lost 3 bases and J lost 10 bases. This receptor was obtained from a female donor with lung adenocarcinoma. The CD4 and CD8 labels of this study may be unreliable. The material sequenced was CD8+ T cells from the margin of a lung tumor. The rearrangement links TRBV27 to TRBJ2-2; 9 positions match TRBD1. CDR3 in DNA: TGTGCCAGCAGTTTTAGGACAGGGGAATCCAACACAGAGGAGCTGTTTTTT. As protein: CASSFRTGESNTEELFF.